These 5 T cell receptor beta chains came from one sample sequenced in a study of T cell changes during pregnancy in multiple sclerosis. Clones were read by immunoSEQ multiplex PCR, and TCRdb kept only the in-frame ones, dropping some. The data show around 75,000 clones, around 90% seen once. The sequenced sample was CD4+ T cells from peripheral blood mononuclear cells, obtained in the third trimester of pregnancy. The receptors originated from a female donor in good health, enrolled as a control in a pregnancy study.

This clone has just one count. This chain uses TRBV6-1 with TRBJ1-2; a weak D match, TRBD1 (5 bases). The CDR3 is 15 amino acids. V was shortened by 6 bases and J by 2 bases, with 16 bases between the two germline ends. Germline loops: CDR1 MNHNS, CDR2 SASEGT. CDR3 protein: CASREMGRVNYGYTF. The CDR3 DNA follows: TGTGCCAGCAGGGAAATGGGCAGGGTAAACTATGGCTACACCTTC.

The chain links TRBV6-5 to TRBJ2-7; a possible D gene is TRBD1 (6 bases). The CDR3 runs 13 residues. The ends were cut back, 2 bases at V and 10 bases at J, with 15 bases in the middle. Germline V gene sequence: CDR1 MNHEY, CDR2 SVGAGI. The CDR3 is CASSYPHPGTQYF. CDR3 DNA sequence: TGTGCCAGCAGTTACCCCCATCCCGGGACACAGTACTTC.

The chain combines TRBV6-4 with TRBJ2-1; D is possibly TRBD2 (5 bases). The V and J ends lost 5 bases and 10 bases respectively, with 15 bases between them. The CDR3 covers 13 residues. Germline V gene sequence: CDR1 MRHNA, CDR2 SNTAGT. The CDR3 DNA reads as TGTGCCAGCAGTCCCTTGGAGGCGGGCGAGCAGTTCTTC. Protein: CASSPLEAGEQFF.

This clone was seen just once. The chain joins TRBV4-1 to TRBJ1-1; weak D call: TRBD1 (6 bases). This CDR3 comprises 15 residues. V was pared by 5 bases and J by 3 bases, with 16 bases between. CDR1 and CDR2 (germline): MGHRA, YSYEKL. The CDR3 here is CASSGHREKDTEAFF. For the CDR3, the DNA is TGCGCCAGCAGCGGACACAGGGAGAAGGACACTGAAGCTTTCTTT.

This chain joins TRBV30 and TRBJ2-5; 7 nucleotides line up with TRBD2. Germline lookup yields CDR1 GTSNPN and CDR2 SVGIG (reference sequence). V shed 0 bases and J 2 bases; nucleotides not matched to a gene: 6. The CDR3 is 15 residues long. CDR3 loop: CAWSVLAGVQETQYF. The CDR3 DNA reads TGTGCCTGGAGTGTACTTGCGGGGGTTCAAGAGACCCAGTACTTC.